The 7 T cell receptor beta chains given below trace back to one sample, sequenced in a study of human T cells and chemical hapten exposure. Using its own MiXCR run on the RACE reads, TCRdb lists one record per CDR3 protein. This sample has approximately 80,000 distinct CDR3 sequences, with about 10% found just once. Time point denoted: patch test 3, about 24 weeks after DPC sensitization. Described treatment: therapeutic diphenylcyclopropenone sensitization with weekly scalp DPC. Sequencing was performed on whole blood, taken in connection with sensitization to the hapten diphenylcyclopropenone (DPC). These receptors originate from a woman in her forties or fifties with alopecia areata. Some clones in this sample may be carry-over from other donors' samples.

In its sample, this clonotype was seen a few times. The CDR3 spells CSVLWGSYEQYF. DNA for the CDR3: TGCAGCGTTCTTTGGGGCTCCTACGAGCAGTACTTC. The chain recombines TRBV29-1 with TRBJ2-7; no clear D. Germline V lookup: CDR1 SQVTM, CDR2 ANQGSEA. This CDR3 region has 12 residues. The V gene lost 5 bases and the J gene lost 0 bases, with 8 bases spanning the gap.

Notes on this clonotype: A read error may be the cause here, since a much bigger clone is one base away. The J gene is TRBJ1-1, the V gene TRBV5-4, with D uncertain. The length of the CDR3 is 13 residues. In germline, CDR1 is SGHNT, CDR2 YYREEE (reference sequence). The CDR3, as DNA: TGTGTCAGCAGCTCGTTCGCCGGAAGTGAAGCTTTCTTT. Translation: CVSSSFAGSEAFF. Supplemented by reference TRBV5-4 and TRBJ1-1, the full variable domain reads ETGVTQSPTHLIKTRGQQVTLRCSSQSGHNTVSWYQQALGQGPQFIFQYYREEENGRGNFPPRFSGLQFPNYSSELNVNALELDDSALYLCVSSSFAGSEAFFGQGTRLTVV.

This clonotype was found a few times. This chain connects TRBV7-2 to TRBJ2-7; either TRBD1 or TRBD2 may fit D (5 bases each). Trimming took off 1 base at V and 1 base at J, with 8 bases between the two ends. CDR1 is SGHTA, CDR2 FQGNSA, per germline. The CDR3 consists of 14 residues. CDR3 amino acids: CASSLGDQSYEQYF. The CDR3 DNA follows: TGTGCCAGCAGCTTAGGGGACCAATCCTACGAGCAGTACTTC.

This clonotype was counted at least ten times. The rearrangement links TRBV29-1 to TRBJ2-7; possibly TRBD2 for D (5 bases). CDR1 is SQVTM and CDR2 is ANQGSEA in the germline V gene. The CDR3 length is 13 residues. V lost 3 bases, J lost 2 bases, and 11 bases lay in between. The CDR3 loop is CSVEDSGPYEQYF. In DNA, the CDR3 is TGCAGCGTTGAGGACTCAGGACCCTACGAGCAGTACTTC.

The chain couples TRBV11-2 to TRBJ2-5; TRBD2 matches at 9 bases. V shed 5 bases and J 2 bases; nucleotides not matched to a gene: 12. Germline values: CDR1 SGHAT, CDR2 FQNNGV. The CDR3 is made up of 17 amino acids. CDR3 bases: TGTGCCAGCAGCCGCGGGCTAGCGGGAAGGAGGCAAGAGACCCAGTACTTC. As protein: CASSRGLAGRRQETQYF.

This clonotype has just a few counts. The gene calls are TRBV29-1 and TRBJ2-5; D is unclear. Trimming stripped 4 bases from V and 0 bases from J, with 12 bases between. Germline CDR1 SQVTM, CDR2 ANQGSEA. The CDR3 sequence is 14 residues long. This CDR3 is CSVVKALYQETQYF. Here the CDR3 DNA reads TGCAGCGTTGTGAAGGCCCTTTACCAAGAGACCCAGTACTTC.

In its sample, this clonotype was seen many times. This chain uses TRBV3-1 with TRBJ2-7; tentative D call: TRBD1 (6 bases). The CDR3 length is 13 residues. In germline, CDR1 is LGHDT, CDR2 YNNKEL (reference sequence). Trimming removed 2 bases from V and 3 bases from J, with 8 bases in between. DNA for the CDR3: TGTGCCAGCAGCCAATGGACAGACTACGAGCAGTACTTC. This gives the protein CASSQWTDYEQYF.